A selection of T cell receptor beta chains follows, all from one sample in a study of control samples from healthy donors and cancer patients. Sequencing was performed with immunoSEQ multiplex PCR; in TCRdb, only in-frame clones are kept and a portion is missing. The sample has about 98,000 clones; around 80% are singletons. The specimen was blood. The origin of the receptors is a woman in her 30s in good health. Each CDR3 is given with its conserved first and last residue. The order of the fields is CDR3 length, J gene, D gene, V gene, clone size, CDR3 DNA, CDR3 protein. A D gene is named only where the DNA matches it firmly. Rows give clone size only sometimes, using once, few, many, or a class for an expanded clone.

>15|TRBJ1-6|-|TRBV19|-
TGTGCCAGCCGTATCACCGGGACACTCAATTCACCCCTCCACTTT
CASRITGTLNSPLHF
>13|TRBJ2-6|-|TRBV29-1|-
TGCAGCGTTGTAGCCTCTGGGGCCAACGTCCTGACTTTC
CSVVASGANVLTF
>12|TRBJ1-2|-|TRBV15|-
TGTGCCACCACCAAGGACCCATATGGCTACACCTTC
CATTKDPYGYTF
>15|TRBJ2-5|-|TRBV6-2/TRBV6-3|-
TGTGCCAGCAGTTGGGGGGGTAAGGGGGCCGGGACCCAGTACTTC
CASSWGGKGAGTQYF
>14|TRBJ1-1|-|TRBV10-3|-
TGTGCCACCCCTACCGGGACTTTGAACACTGAAGCTTTCTTT
CATPTGTLNTEAFF
>13|TRBJ1-3|-|TRBV6-5|-
TGTGCCAGCAGAGATATTGCTGGAAACACCATATATTTT
CASRDIAGNTIYF
>12|TRBJ2-7|-|TRBV29-1|-
TGCAGCGCCTACAGGGGAGGAACCGAGCAGTACTTC
CSAYRGGTEQYF
>17|TRBJ1-3|-|TRBV7-6|-
TGTGCCAGCAGCACGCAGACAGCCGCTTACTCTGGAAACACCATATATTTT
CASSTQTAAYSGNTIYF
>14|TRBJ1-4|-|TRBV5-1|once
TGCGCCAGCAGCTTAGGGAGCACTAATGAAAAACTGTTTTTT
CASSLGSTNEKLFF
>14|TRBJ1-4|-|TRBV19|-
TGTGCCAGTAGTATCCAGAGCCGTAATGAAAAACTGTTTTTT
CASSIQSRNEKLFF
>14|TRBJ1-4|-|TRBV19|few
TGTGCCAGTAGTAAAACAGGGCCCACCAGGAAACTGTTTTTT
CASSKTGPTRKLFF
>13|TRBJ1-6|-|TRBV2|once
TGTGCCAGCAGTGAACCCAGGGTCTCACCCCTCCACTTT
CASSEPRVSPLHF
>14|TRBJ1-2|-|TRBV27|-
TGTGCCAGCAGATACCCCCAGAGAGACTATGGCTACACCTTC
CASRYPQRDYGYTF
>9|TRBJ2-3|-|TRBV29-1|-
TGCAGCGTTGAACATACGCAGTATTTT
CSVEHTQYF
>16|TRBJ2-5|TRBD2|TRBV2|-
TGTGCCAGCAGTGTAAACAGCCGGGGGGGCTCAGAGACCCAGTACTTC
CASSVNSRGGSETQYF
>15|TRBJ1-5|-|TRBV7-8|-
TGTGCCAGCAGCTTAGGGCGTCGGGGCAATCAGCCCCAGCATTTT
CASSLGRRGNQPQHF
>15|TRBJ1-2|TRBD1|TRBV27|-
TGTGCCAGCAGATCTTCCGGGACAGCCACCTATGGCTACACCTTC
CASRSSGTATYGYTF
>16|TRBJ1-1|-|TRBV2|-
TGTGCCAGCAGTGATCTGGGGACCGGATTGGGGACTGAAGCTTTCTTT
CASSDLGTGLGTEAFF
>15|TRBJ2-3|TRBD1|TRBV2|-
TGTGCCAGCAACGAAGACAGGGGGCGCACAGATACGCAGTATTTT
CASNEDRGRTDTQYF
>12|TRBJ1-2|-|TRBV10-3|-
TGTGCCATCAGACAGGGCGACTATGGCTACACCTTC
CAIRQGDYGYTF
>15|TRBJ1-1|-|TRBV25-1|-
TGTGCCAGCAGTAATCTTAAGGCGGGGGAAACTGAAGCTTTCTTT
CASSNLKAGETEAFF
>13|TRBJ1-2|TRBD1|TRBV19|-
TGTGCCAGTAGCTTACAGGGGGCGGAAGGCTACACCTTC
CASSLQGAEGYTF
>17|TRBJ1-6|-|TRBV9|-
TGTGCCAGCAGCGTATTCGCCGAGAGCTCCTATAATTCACCCCTCCACTTT
CASSVFAESSYNSPLHF
>14|TRBJ1-6|-|TRBV9|-
TGTGCCAGCAGCGTACGGGCCGGGGGGTCACCCCTCCACTTT
CASSVRAGGSPLHF
>17|TRBJ1-1|TRBD1|TRBV11-2|-
TGTGCCAGCAGCTACGCCGGGACAGGGTACATGAACACTGAAGCTTTCTTT
CASSYAGTGYMNTEAFF
>17|TRBJ1-6|-|TRBV5-4|few
TGTGCCAGCAGCTTGGACGCGGTGGACAGAGATAATTCACCCCTCCACTTT
CASSLDAVDRDNSPLHF
>16|TRBJ1-2|TRBD1|TRBV19|-
TGTGCCAGTAGCCCTACCGGGACAGGAAGGGTCTATGGCTACACCTTC
CASSPTGTGRVYGYTF
>14|TRBJ2-7|TRBD1|TRBV5-1|-
TGCGCCAGCAGCTTCGGGGACAGGGTCCACGAGCAGTACTTC
CASSFGDRVHEQYF
>15|TRBJ1-2|-|TRBV5-3|-
TGTGCCAGAAGCTCCACAGGTGGTTTGGCCTATGGCTACACCTTC
CARSSTGGLAYGYTF
>17|TRBJ1-1|-|TRBV7-9|-
TGTGCCAGCAGCAGTGAAGGGTGGGTTAAATTGCACACTGAAGCTTTCTTT
CASSSEGWVKLHTEAFF
>14|TRBJ2-2|TRBD2|TRBV7-6|-
TGTGCCAGCAGCTCGGGGGGGAACACCGGGGAGCTGTTTTTT
CASSSGGNTGELFF
>14|TRBJ2-3|TRBD2|TRBV2|few
TGTGCCAGCAAGTGGCTAGCGGCTTCAGATACGCAGTATTTT
CASKWLAASDTQYF
>17|TRBJ1-5|TRBD1|TRBV4-3|-
TGCGCCAGCAGCCGGGAGGCCCGGACAGGGGGCTTGGAGCCCCAGCATTTT
CASSREARTGGLEPQHF
>14|TRBJ1-2|-|TRBV6-2/TRBV6-3|many
TGTGCCAGCAGTTACTCGACGCCCCCCTATGGCTACACCTTC
CASSYSTPPYGYTF
>12|TRBJ1-2|-|TRBV11-2|-
TGTGCCAGCAGCTCTAGGGGCTATGGCTACACCTTC
CASSSRGYGYTF
>13|TRBJ1-2|-|TRBV30|-
TGTGCCTGGAGGGGGGACGTGGTTTATGGCTACACCTTC
CAWRGDVVYGYTF
>13|TRBJ2-2|-|TRBV29-1|-
TGCAGCGTTGACGGGGGCTTAACCGGGGAGCTGTTTTTT
CSVDGGLTGELFF
>16|TRBJ2-3|TRBD1|TRBV24-1|-
TGTGCCACCAGTGATCCCGGGACAGGGAGCACAGATACGCAGTATTTT
CATSDPGTGSTDTQYF
>15|TRBJ1-5|TRBD1|TRBV5-5|once
TGTGCCAGCAGCCTTTCCACAGGGGGGAATCAGCCCCAGCATTTT
CASSLSTGGNQPQHF
>11|TRBJ2-6|-|TRBV20-1|-
TGCAGTGCAAGAGGGGCCAACGTCCTGACTTTC
CSARGANVLTF
>11|TRBJ1-2|TRBD1|TRBV30|-
TGTGCCTGGGGGACAGGGTATGGCTACACCTTC
CAWGTGYGYTF
>14|TRBJ1-2|TRBD1|TRBV18|-
TGTGCCAGCTCTCGCCGGGACAGAGTCTATGGCTACACCTTC
CASSRRDRVYGYTF
>13|TRBJ1-2|-|TRBV6-6|once
TGTGCCAGCAGTTACCGCGGACGGGAGGGCTACACCTTC
CASSYRGREGYTF